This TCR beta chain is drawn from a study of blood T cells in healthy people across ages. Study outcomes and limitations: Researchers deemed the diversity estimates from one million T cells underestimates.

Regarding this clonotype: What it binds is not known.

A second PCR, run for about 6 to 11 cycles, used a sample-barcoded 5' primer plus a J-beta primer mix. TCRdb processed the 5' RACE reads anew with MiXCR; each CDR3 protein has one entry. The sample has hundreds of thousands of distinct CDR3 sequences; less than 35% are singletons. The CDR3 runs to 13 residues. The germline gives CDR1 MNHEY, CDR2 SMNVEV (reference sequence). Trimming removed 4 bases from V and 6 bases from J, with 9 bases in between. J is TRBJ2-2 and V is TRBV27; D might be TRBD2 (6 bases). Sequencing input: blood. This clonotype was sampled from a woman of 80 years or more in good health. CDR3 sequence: CASSSGDSGELFF. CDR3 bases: TGTGCCAGCAGTTCGGGGGATTCCGGGGAGCTGTTTTTT.